This TCR beta chain was documented in a study of persistence of HIV-infected CD4 T cells. Sequencing used immunoSEQ version 4 in survey mode. Genomic DNA was diluted to around 10 ng/uL, up to about 1 ug per sample. The method was immunoSEQ multiplex PCR; TCRdb's version includes in-frame clones alone and lacks a portion of them. Of 40,000 or so clones listed, 88% are singletons. Cells were stimulated nonspecifically with anti-CD3/anti-CD28 magnetic beads. CD4+ T cells upregulating both CD40 ligand and CD69 were sorted as responding cells. The study's findings and limits: CMV- and Gag-responding cells had lower TCRbeta richness than CD3/CD28-responding cells.

Note on this clone: Its antigen is not identified.

From germline, CDR1 is MNHEY and CDR2 SMNVEV (reference sequence). V was clipped by 5 bases and J by 1 base, with 11 bases between them. CDR3 length: 14 residues. The receptor's source is an adult woman with HIV who was CMV-seropositive. The rearrangement joins TRBV27 to TRBJ2-5; D might be TRBD1 or TRBD2, each matching 5 bases. The sequenced sample was CD4+ T cells sorted from PBMCs after roughly 18-hour stimulation, obtained from a patient who received antiretroviral therapy. This chain's CDR3 is CASSRPGPQETQYF. The CDR3 region has the DNA TGTGCCAGCAGTCGGCCGGGGCCCCAAGAGACCCAGTACTTC.